This T cell receptor (beta chain) was obtained from a study of radiation and T cells in renal cell carcinoma. The treatment is: 15 Gy SBRT to primary tumor, nephrectomy 4 weeks later. This renal cell carcinoma was of the clear cell type. The method was immunoSEQ multiplex PCR; TCRdb's version includes in-frame clones alone and lacks a portion of them. The sample includes tens of thousands of clones, around 47% of them seen just once. Germline CDR1 and CDR2: LNHDA and SQIVND (reference sequence). The CDR3 totals 13 residues. The ends lost 5 bases at V and 4 bases at J; junction bases unmatched: 4. The receptor was derived from a woman between 45 and 60 years old with renal cell carcinoma. The chain couples TRBV19 to TRBJ1-1; TRBD1 aligns across 7 bases. Source: tumor tissue, taken from a patient whose treatment included radiotherapy and nephrectomy. The CDR3, as DNA: TGTGCCAGTAGTGCACAGGGGCGCACTGAAGCTTTCTTT. This gives the protein CASSAQGRTEAFF.